This T cell receptor beta chain was identified during a study of cytomegalovirus exposure and HLA in healthy donors. The PCR ran on 60 Vbeta and 13 Jbeta primers. In the authors' methods: Roughly 9.9 million shared chains were among the roughly 80 million unique TCR beta chains that a later analysis counted. Profiled with immunoSEQ multiplex PCR; TCRdb holds only in-frame clones, not every one. V and J calls and clone size come straight from that table; D and trimming were deduced from the DNA. The sample has 60,000 to 90,000 clones, roughly two thirds seen once. For this clone: Its antigen is still unknown.

Germline V gene sequence: CDR1 SGHTA, CDR2 FQGNSA. CDR3 length: 14 amino acids. Trimming shortened V by 0 bases and J by 8 bases, and 13 bases separated the two germline ends. Broader study findings: Upon later analysis, TCR association rates were observed to vary by HLA locus, being highest for DRB1 and lowest for HLA-C. Presence/absence analysis assumed near-uniform sequencing depth across donors. Analysis performed later found under 20,000 TCR beta sequences associated with HLA alleles at 0.05 false discovery rate.

The sequence was obtained from a man aged 35-49 years in good health and CMV-seropositive. J is TRBJ1-2 and V is TRBV7-2; D possibly corresponds to TRBD1 (6 bases). The sample was PBMCs. CDR3 loop: CASSLALQGGGYTF. The CDR3 bases are TGTGCCAGCAGCTTAGCCTTACAGGGTGGAGGCTACACCTTC.